This T cell receptor (beta chain) was recorded in a study of shared clonotypes between healthy human individuals. Regarding this clone: Its antigen is not identified.

Findings and limits, study-wide: Owing to a small donor count, the genetic and exposure-history diversity represented was limited. In four donors, about 5% of naive CD4 clonotypes appeared in common. Investigators expected sequencing depth to affect clonotype sharing among donors.

CDR3 length: 15 amino acids. With 4 bases clipped from V and 9 bases from J, the junction kept 11 bases outside the gene matches. In germline, CDR1 is SGHRS, CDR2 YFSETQ. The table came from immunoSEQ multiplex PCR; TCRdb's copy has only in-frame clones and leaves some out. The sample lists some 2,400,000 clones, approximately 94% occurring once. The rearrangement links TRBV5-1 to TRBJ2-1; 9 bases agree with TRBD2. The sequenced sample was naive CD4+ T cells sorted from blood. Subset indicated: CD45RA+ positively selected. The sequence derives from a man younger than 35 in good health. As DNA, the CDR3 is TGCGCCAGCAGCAATAGCGGGAGAGGCTATGGTGAGCAGTTCTTC. It specifies CASSNSGRGYGEQFF.